This section outlines one T cell receptor (beta chain) sequence together with its context. The data belong to a study of blood T cell repertoires in COVID-19. Germline V lookup: CDR1 SGHTA, CDR2 FQGTGA. Trimming removed 8 bases at V and 0 bases at J, with 13 bases between. The CDR3 extends over 15 amino acids. Methods used by the authors: Amplification from reference gene primers served as the basis for estimated nucleated cell counts. Using immunoSEQ multiplex PCR, the repertoire was profiled, and TCRdb retains in-frame clones only, with some absent. V, J and clone size reflect that table, while D and trimming were determined from the DNA. Of fewer than 60,000 clones listed, about four fifths are singletons.

The source material was peripheral blood. The clonotype comes from a man of 80 years or more with COVID-19, enrolled during active disease. The chain links TRBV7-3 to TRBJ2-2; the D is unclear. In DNA, the CDR3 is TGTGCCAGCTCCCTGCGGCGGTCGAACACCGGGGAGCTGTTTTTT. It encodes CASSLRRSNTGELFF.